The sequence of this T cell receptor (beta chain) was determined in a study of human T cells and chemical hapten exposure. This clonotype has just a few counts. There are 15 residues in the CDR3. The V segment lost 7 bases and the J segment 2 bases; nucleotides outside the gene matches: 9. Germline-derived CDR1 and CDR2 are MNHEY and SVGAGI. Unique molecular identifiers were affixed to discrete cDNA molecules within the library. TCRdb re-derived calls from the RACE reads in MiXCR, one entry per CDR3 protein. The data contain about 140,000 distinct CDR3 sequences, roughly 10% of them singletons. The time point is: patch test 2, 6 weeks after DPC sensitization. As to treatment: therapeutic diphenylcyclopropenone sensitization with weekly scalp DPC. Participating donors were patients with alopecia, aged 18 to 70 years, considered appropriate candidates for DPC. Total RNA was isolated from unfractionated whole blood.

This sequence was found in a woman between 45 and 60 years old with alopecia areata. Some clones in this sample may be carry-over from other donors' samples. Specimen: whole blood, collected in connection with sensitization to the hapten diphenylcyclopropenone (DPC). The chain links TRBV6-5 to TRBJ2-7; 9 bases match TRBD1. The DNA of the CDR3 is TGTGCCAGCATGGGGTGGGGACAGGGTGCCTACGAGCAGTACTTC. It is translated as CASMGWGQGAYEQYF.